The 6 T cell receptor beta chains below all came from one sample that was sequenced in a study of blood T cell repertoires in COVID-19. The method was immunoSEQ multiplex PCR; TCRdb's version includes in-frame clones alone and lacks a portion of them. The table shows under 300,000 clones, with roughly 84% occurring only once. Sample: PBMCs or T cells enriched from blood (not recorded which). The receptors originated from a man aged 45-65 years who had recovered from COVID-19.

The chain recombines TRBV19 with TRBJ1-2; 10 bases align to TRBD1. CDR1 is LNHDA, CDR2 SQIVND, per germline (reference sequence). The junction had 13 bases not matched to a gene; V was cut back by 8 bases and J by 4 bases. This CDR3 contains 16 residues. CDR3 in DNA: TGTGCCAGTGGAACGGACAGGGGGTCCCTAGGCTATGGCTACACCTTC. It translates to CASGTDRGSLGYGYTF.

The V call is TRBV6-5, the J call TRBJ2-5; D remains ambiguous. Germline V gene lookup returns CDR1 MNHEY and CDR2 SVGAGI. This CDR3 has 14 residues. V was trimmed by 0 bases and J by 1 base, leaving 6 bases between them. CDR3 sequence reads: CASSYSVSQETQYF. The CDR3 DNA reads TGTGCCAGCAGTTACTCTGTCTCCCAAGAGACCCAGTACTTC.

The chain joins TRBV11-2 to TRBJ1-2, with D possibly TRBD1 on 6 matching bases. The germline gives CDR1 SGHAT, CDR2 FQNNGV. This CDR3 comprises 12 residues. V was cut by 3 bases and J by 10 bases, with 12 bases left in between. In DNA, the CDR3 is TGTGCCAGCAGCTTCGACAGGCTGGACTACACCTTC. Protein sequence: CASSFDRLDYTF.

The J gene is TRBJ2-7, the V gene TRBV27; D gene uncertain. CDR3 size: 14 residues. V was cut by 2 bases and J by 2 bases, with 10 bases left in between. The germline gives CDR1 MNHEY, CDR2 SMNVEV (reference sequence). This CDR3 reads CASSLMRPPYEQYF. Here the CDR3 DNA reads TGTGCCAGCAGTTTAATGAGGCCGCCCTACGAGCAGTACTTC.

The chain couples TRBV11-3 to TRBJ2-7; 8 nucleotides align to TRBD2. The CDR3 spans 13 residues. CDR1 and CDR2 from the germline V gene are SGHNT and YENEEA. Trimming cost V 3 bases and J 5 bases; bases outside gene matches: 3. DNA for the CDR3: TGTGCCAGCAGCTTCCGGCGGGGGGACGAGCAGTACTTC. Amino acids: CASSFRRGDEQYF.

This chain connects TRBV19 to TRBJ2-4, with TRBD1 matching over 10 bases. The germline CDR1 and CDR2 sequences are LNHDA and SQIVND (reference sequence). The CDR3 sequence is 18 residues long. With V trimmed by 3 bases and J by 0 bases, 8 bases remained unmatched. The CDR3 DNA reads TGTGCCAGTAGTATTCGCGACAGGGGGCGAGGAGCCAAAAACATTCAGTACTTC. This translates into CASSIRDRGRGAKNIQYF.